Listed below are T cell receptor beta chains from one sample, sequenced in a study of cytomegalovirus exposure and HLA in healthy donors. Profiled with immunoSEQ multiplex PCR; TCRdb holds only in-frame clones, not every one. The repertoire shows about 130,000 clones; the top ten hold 2%. The sample taken for sequencing was PBMCs. These receptors were taken from a woman between 55 and 75 years old in good health and CMV-seronegative. The CDR3 runs from the conserved cysteine through the conserved F or W. Each record gives: J gene, D gene, V gene, CDR3 protein, CDR3 DNA. The D gene is left open where the match is weak.

>TRBJ2-7|-|TRBV11-2
CASSLATRGIEQYF
TGTGCCAGCAGCTTAGCTACTCGGGGGATCGAGCAGTACTTC
>TRBJ1-3|TRBD1|TRBV7-6
CASSPPRGTGVLKFSGNTIYF
TGTGCCAGCAGTCCCCCCCGCGGGACAGGGGTTCTTAAGTTCTCTGGAAACACCATATATTTT
>TRBJ1-5|-|TRBV19
CASVALQGGNQPQHF
TGTGCCAGTGTGGCCCTGCAGGGTGGAAATCAGCCCCAGCATTTT
>TRBJ1-2|TRBD1|TRBV27
CASSLGDRGFYGYTF
TGTGCCAGCAGTTTAGGGGACAGGGGATTTTATGGCTACACCTTC
>TRBJ2-1|-|TRBV16
CASSPGTYNEQFF
TGTGCCAGCAGCCCCGGGACCTACAATGAGCAGTTCTTC
>TRBJ1-4|TRBD1|TRBV18
CASSPRFTGGSNEKLFF
TGTGCCAGCTCACCACGCTTTACAGGGGGTTCTAATGAAAAACTGTTTTTT
>TRBJ1-1|-|TRBV18
CASSPLRHLNTEAFF
TGTGCCAGCTCACCCCTTCGACACCTGAACACTGAAGCTTTCTTT
>TRBJ2-7|-|TRBV28
CASSQGSYEQYF
TGTGCCAGCAGTCAGGGGTCCTACGAGCAGTACTTC
>TRBJ2-5|TRBD2|TRBV6-1
CASSAGRRGGQETQYF
TGTGCCAGCAGTGCCGGCCGGCGGGGGGGCCAAGAGACCCAGTACTTC
>TRBJ1-3|-|TRBV11-3
CASSTGPGNTIYF
TGTGCCAGCAGCACAGGGCCTGGAAACACCATATATTTT
>TRBJ1-4|-|TRBV28
CASRTATNEKLFF
TGTGCCAGCCGGACAGCAACTAATGAAAAACTGTTTTTT
>TRBJ2-1|-|TRBV11-2
CASSLERAVYEQFF
TGTGCCAGCAGCTTAGAGAGGGCAGTTTATGAGCAGTTCTTC
>TRBJ2-2|TRBD1|TRBV5-6
CASSLGDRVAAGELFF
TGTGCCAGCAGCTTGGGGGACAGGGTTGCCGCCGGGGAGCTGTTTTTT
>TRBJ2-4|TRBD1|TRBV9
CASSPQGTGGGIAKNIQYF
TGTGCCAGCAGCCCCCAAGGTACAGGGGGCGGAATAGCCAAAAACATTCAGTACTTC
>TRBJ2-2|TRBD2|TRBV7-8
CASSTSGNGIGELFF
TGTGCCAGCAGTACTAGCGGGAATGGGATCGGGGAGCTGTTTTTT
>TRBJ1-1|TRBD1|TRBV6-5
CASNIQGRNTEAFF
TGTGCCAGCAACATACAGGGGAGGAACACTGAAGCTTTCTTT
>TRBJ2-1|TRBD2|TRBV10-1
CASSRGTSGDRSYNEQFF
TGCGCCAGCAGCCGAGGGACTAGCGGGGACCGCTCCTACAATGAGCAGTTCTTC
>TRBJ1-1|-|TRBV12-5
CASGLGNRNGTEAFF
TGTGCTAGTGGTTTGGGGAACAGGAACGGCACTGAAGCTTTCTTT
>TRBJ2-7|-|TRBV27
CASSFLTPLEQYF
TGTGCCAGCAGTTTTCTGACTCCCTTGGAGCAGTACTTC
>TRBJ2-3|TRBD1|TRBV5-4
CASTQAQGATDTQYF
TGTGCCAGCACCCAGGCACAGGGGGCTACAGATACGCAGTATTTT
>TRBJ2-3|TRBD2|TRBV5-1
CASSLGSPSGLAATQYF
TGCGCCAGCAGCTTGGGTTCGCCTAGCGGGTTGGCCGCTACGCAGTATTTT
>TRBJ1-4|TRBD1|TRBV28
CASSPGQGNEKLFF
TGTGCCAGCAGCCCGGGACAGGGCAATGAAAAACTGTTTTTT
>TRBJ1-2|-|TRBV2
CANSGGSGYGYTF
TGTGCGAATTCTGGGGGGTCTGGGTATGGCTACACCTTC
>TRBJ2-7|TRBD1|TRBV18
CASSQGQGLLYEQYF
TGTGCCAGCTCCCAGGGACAGGGCCTACTCTACGAGCAGTACTTC
>TRBJ2-3|TRBD1|TRBV30
CAWSVRGRYTDTQYF
TGTGCCTGGAGTGTAAGGGGGCGCTACACAGATACGCAGTATTTT
>TRBJ1-2|TRBD1|TRBV28
CASTTGGGYTF
TGTGCCAGCACTACAGGGGGTGGCTACACCTTC
>TRBJ2-7|-|TRBV6-1
CASSLAGNSYEQYF
TGTGCCAGCAGTCTTGCGGGGAACTCCTACGAGCAGTACTTC
>TRBJ2-1|-|TRBV21-1
CASSRMSGGLLEDGEQFF
TGTGCCAGCAGCCGGATGAGCGGGGGCCTTTTAGAAGATGGAGAGCAGTTCTTC
>TRBJ1-1|-|TRBV13
CASSFVGGGYTEAFF
TGTGCCAGCAGCTTCGTTGGGGGGGGTTACACTGAAGCTTTCTTT
>TRBJ2-6|-|TRBV5-1
CASSLVPGGTGANVLTF
TGCGCCAGCAGCTTGGTGCCCGGGGGAACTGGGGCCAACGTCCTGACTTTC
>TRBJ1-4|TRBD1|TRBV9
CASSVHRGRGEKLFF
TGTGCCAGCAGCGTTCACAGGGGAAGGGGTGAAAAACTGTTTTTT
>TRBJ2-7|-|TRBV7-6
CASSSYRSSYEQYF
TGTGCCAGCAGCTCCTACAGAAGCTCCTACGAGCAGTACTTC
>TRBJ1-6|TRBD1|TRBV27
CASSLVGTGVSNSPLHF
TGTGCCAGCAGTCTGGTAGGGACAGGGGTTTCTAATTCACCCCTCCACTTT
>TRBJ2-7|-|TRBV18
CASSPQSEYEQYF
TGTGCCAGCTCACCTCAGAGCGAATACGAGCAGTACTTC
>TRBJ1-1|-|TRBV30
CAWSNYIEAFF
TGTGCCTGGAGTAATTATATTGAAGCTTTCTTT
>TRBJ1-2|-|TRBV20-1
CSASNRLNTF
TGCAGTGCTAGTAACAGGCTGAATACCTTC
>TRBJ2-1|-|TRBV2
CASSAGWAGFNEQFF
TGTGCCAGCAGTGCGGGGTGGGCGGGGTTTAATGAGCAGTTCTTC
>TRBJ2-7|TRBD1|TRBV18
CASSQTTGGPYEQYF
TGTGCCAGCTCACAAACGACAGGGGGCCCCTACGAGCAGTACTTC
>TRBJ2-7|TRBD2|TRBV4-1
CASRLLADAYEQYF
TGCGCCAGCAGACTTCTAGCGGATGCTTACGAGCAGTACTTC
>TRBJ1-5|-|TRBV18
CASSPGTNQPQHF
TGTGCCAGCTCACCGGGGACAAATCAGCCCCAGCATTTT
>TRBJ1-1|TRBD1|TRBV19
CASSIPAGTVNTEAFF
TGTGCCAGTAGTATTCCCGCGGGGACAGTTAACACTGAAGCTTTCTTT
>TRBJ2-1|TRBD2|TRBV7-8
CASSRLAGESRNEQFF
TGTGCCAGCAGTCGGCTAGCGGGAGAAAGTCGCAATGAGCAGTTCTTC
>TRBJ2-1|TRBD2|TRBV2
CASRLTSGVYNEQFF
TGTGCCAGCAGACTAACTAGCGGGGTCTACAATGAGCAGTTCTTC
>TRBJ2-2|-|TRBV10-3
CAIEAGDTGELFF
TGTGCCATCGAGGCAGGGGACACCGGGGAGCTGTTTTTT
>TRBJ2-1|-|TRBV5-5
CASSPLGGPYNEQFF
TGTGCCAGCAGCCCCCTTGGGGGCCCTTACAATGAGCAGTTCTTC
>TRBJ1-2|TRBD1|TRBV19
CASSTSSGGGYGYTF
TGTGCCAGTAGTACAAGCTCAGGGGGCGGCTATGGCTACACCTTC
>TRBJ1-1|-|TRBV14
CASSQFGVGSGSREAFF
TGTGCCAGCAGCCAATTCGGGGTGGGGAGTGGGAGCCGGGAAGCTTTCTTT
>TRBJ1-2|TRBD1|TRBV13
CASRSLRGVGYTF
TGTGCCAGCAGATCCCTCAGGGGGGTTGGCTACACCTTC
>TRBJ2-1|-|TRBV7-3
CASSVSPGVGNEQFF
TGTGCCAGCAGCGTTAGTCCAGGGGTGGGGAATGAGCAGTTCTTC
>TRBJ2-2|-|TRBV27
CASSLSDISELTGILNTGELFF
TGTGCCAGCAGTTTATCGGACATTAGTGAATTAACAGGGATTTTGAACACCGGGGAGCTGTTTTTT
>TRBJ2-1|-|TRBV28
CASSPRGDSYNEQFF
TGTGCCAGCAGTCCCAGGGGTGATTCCTACAATGAGCAGTTCTTC
>TRBJ1-5|-|TRBV5-1
CASSLTGNSNQPQHF
TGCGCCAGCAGCTTGACAGGGAATAGCAATCAGCCCCAGCATTTT
>TRBJ2-7|TRBD1|TRBV4-1
CASSHQQDRVPLYEQYF
TGCGCCAGCAGCCATCAACAAGACAGGGTGCCTCTCTACGAGCAGTACTTC
>TRBJ2-5|TRBD2|TRBV9
CASSVRAGGGETQYF
TGTGCCAGCAGCGTTCGAGCGGGGGGTGGAGAGACCCAGTACTTC
>TRBJ2-3|TRBD2|TRBV5-1
CASSAGLAGSLDTQYF
TGCGCCAGCAGCGCGGGACTAGCGGGGTCGCTAGATACGCAGTATTTT